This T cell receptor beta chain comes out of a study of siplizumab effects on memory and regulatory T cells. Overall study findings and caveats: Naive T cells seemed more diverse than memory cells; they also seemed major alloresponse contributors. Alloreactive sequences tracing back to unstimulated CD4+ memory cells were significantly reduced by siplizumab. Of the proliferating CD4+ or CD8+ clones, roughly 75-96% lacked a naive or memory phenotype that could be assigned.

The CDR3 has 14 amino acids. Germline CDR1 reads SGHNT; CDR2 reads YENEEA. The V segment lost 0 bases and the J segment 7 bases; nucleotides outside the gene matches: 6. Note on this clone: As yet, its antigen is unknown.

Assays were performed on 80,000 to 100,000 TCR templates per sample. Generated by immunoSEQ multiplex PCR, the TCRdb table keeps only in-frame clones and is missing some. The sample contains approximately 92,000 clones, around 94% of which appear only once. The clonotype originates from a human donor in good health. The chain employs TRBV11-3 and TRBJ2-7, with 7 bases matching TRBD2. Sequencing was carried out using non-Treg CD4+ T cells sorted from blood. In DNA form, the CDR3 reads TGTGCCAGCAGCTTAGAGGCGGGAGCAGGTGAGCAGTACTTC. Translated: CASSLEAGAGEQYF. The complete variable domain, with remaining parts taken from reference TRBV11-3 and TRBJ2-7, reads EAGVVQSPRYKIIEKKQPVAFWCNPISGHNTLYWYLQNLGQGPELLIRYENEEAVDDSQLPKDRFSAERLKGVDSTLKIQPAELGDSAVYLCASSLEAGAGEQYFGPGTRLTVT.